The 7 T cell receptor beta chains given below trace back to one sample, sequenced in a study of blood T cell repertoires in COVID-19. Sequenced by immunoSEQ multiplex PCR; TCRdb stores in-frame clones only, minus some. The data hold about 21,000 clones, with roughly 86% observed a single time. The sequenced sample consisted of peripheral blood. Every receptor here comes from a human donor in a cohort sampled during active COVID-19.

This rearrangement joins TRBV9 to TRBJ1-2, with 7 positions matching TRBD1. Trimming removed 2 bases from V and 8 bases from J; junction bases left unmatched: 9. In germline, CDR1 is SGDLS, CDR2 YYNGEE. The CDR3 spans 14 residues. In DNA form, the CDR3 reads TGTGCCAGCAGCGTCGGACAGGATCGGACAGGCTACACCTTC. This encodes CASSVGQDRTGYTF.

The rearrangement links TRBV30 to TRBJ1-6, with D possibly being TRBD1 (5 bases). The CDR3 runs 15 residues. The germline gives CDR1 GTSNPN, CDR2 SVGIG (reference sequence). CDR3 bases: TGTGCTGGGGGGAACAGGTCCCCGATTAATTCACCCCTCCACTTT. Translation: CAGGNRSPINSPLHF.

This chain links TRBV12-3 or TRBV12-4 with TRBJ2-7, with D possibly matching TRBD1 (6 bases). This CDR3 contains 13 residues. Trimming shortened V by 4 bases and J by 3 bases, and 10 bases separated the two germline ends. CDR3 DNA sequence: TGTGCCAGCAGTTACTCGGACAGCTACGAGCAGTACTTC. Its protein product is CASSYSDSYEQYF.

The chain uses TRBV5-6 and TRBJ1-6; no reliable D call. Looked up from germline, CDR1 is SGHDT and CDR2 is YYEEEE. Trimming left V 1 base short and J 9 bases short, with 11 bases between. There are 14 residues in the CDR3. CDR3 region: CASSLPGPGSPLHF. For the CDR3, the DNA is TGTGCCAGCAGCTTGCCCGGTCCAGGTTCACCCCTCCACTTT.

This chain connects TRBV15 to TRBJ2-2, with TRBD1 matching 9 bases. Looked up from germline, CDR1 is LNHNV and CDR2 is YYDKDF (reference sequence). Trimming removed 6 bases from V and 6 bases from J; junction bases left unmatched: 8. The CDR3 extends over 15 amino acids. In DNA form, the CDR3 reads TGTGCCACCAGAAGTCGACAGGGGGAAGCCGGGGAGCTGTTTTTT. As protein: CATRSRQGEAGELFF.

This clone was observed once. This chain joins TRBV3-1 (or the pseudogene TRBV3-2) and TRBJ1-2; no firm D call. This CDR3 comprises 11 residues. Trimming cost V 1 base and J 7 bases, with 4 bases left between them. The germline V gene encodes CDR1 LGHDT and CDR2 YNNKEL (reference sequence). CDR3 amino acids: CASSQGAGYTF. CDR3 nucleotide sequence: TGTGCCAGCAGCCAAGGAGCTGGCTACACCTTC.

The genes are TRBV18 and TRBJ1-2; D is possibly TRBD1 (6 bases). This CDR3 spans 15 amino acids. The germline CDR1 and CDR2 sequences are KGHSH and LQKENI. The V end was cut by 0 bases, the J end by 7 bases, with 15 bases between. In DNA form, the CDR3 reads TGTGCCAGCTCACCACCTGCAGGGGCTGGTGGTGGCTACACCTTC. Encoded protein: CASSPPAGAGGGYTF.